The 30 T cell receptor beta chains in this list originate from one sample, sequenced in a study of T cells in Graves' hyperthyroidism and ophthalmopathy. The CDR3 regions of TCR beta were amplified from RNA transcripts. HTBI primers were used for first-round RT-PCR of the TCR CDR3. TCRdb reprocessed the multiplex PCR reads via MiXCR and lists one record per CDR3 protein. This sample has about 660,000 distinct CDR3 sequences, with about 45% found just once. The sample was peripheral blood or thyroid tissue (not recorded which). The receptors were sampled from an adult man with Graves' disease, either hyperthyroidism or ophthalmopathy (not recorded which).

A few counts support this clonotype. The chain carries TRBV7-2 and TRBJ1-2; D is unresolved. The CDR3 totals 13 residues. The ends were cut back, 5 bases at V and 3 bases at J, with 10 bases in the middle. Germline CDR1 is SGHTA and CDR2 is FQGNSA. The CDR3, as DNA: TGTGCCAGCAGCACGGACGGGGACTATGGCTACACCTTC. Its translation: CASSTDGDYGYTF.

V gene TRBV6-1 combines with J gene TRBJ2-5; the D gene is possibly TRBD1 (6 bases). There are 12 residues in the CDR3. Trimming removed 7 bases from V and 5 bases from J, with 11 bases in between. CDR1 is MNHNS, CDR2 SASEGT, per germline. The CDR3 here is CASNTGIETQYF. In nucleotides, the CDR3 is TGTGCCAGCAATACAGGGATTGAGACCCAGTACTTC.

This clonotype was counted a few times. The chain is built from TRBV20-1 and TRBJ1-5, with 9 bases aligning to TRBD1. J lost 2 bases, V lost 5 bases, and 4 bases had no gene match. Germline CDR1 DFQATT, CDR2 SNEGSKA (reference sequence). The CDR3 length is 14 residues. The CDR3 protein is CSARTGDRNQPQHF. The CDR3 DNA reads as TGCAGTGCTCGGACAGGGGACCGCAATCAGCCCCAGCATTTT.

DNA of the CDR3: TGTGCCAGCAGCGGCCTGGAGGAGGGCAATCAGCCCCAGCATTTT. It translates to CASSGLEEGNQPQHF. This chain connects TRBV2 to TRBJ1-5; no definite D call. Germline V lookup: CDR1 SNHLY, CDR2 FYNNEI. Deletions cut 6 bases from V and 2 bases from J, with 14 bases between. The length of the CDR3 is 15 residues.

This clonotype came up a few times. The chain combines TRBV20-1 with TRBJ1-1, with D unresolved. Per germline, CDR1 DFQATT and CDR2 SNEGSKA (reference sequence). The CDR3 spans 11 residues. Trimming shortened V by 5 bases and J by 6 bases, and 10 bases separated the two germline ends. As DNA, the CDR3 is TGCAGTGCTGGCTCGGGAGCTGAAGCTTTCTTT. It is translated as CSAGSGAEAFF.

The V call is TRBV12-3 or TRBV12-4, the J call TRBJ2-2, with TRBD2 matching 7 bases. The J segment lost 5 bases and the V segment lost 7 bases, leaving 13 bases of the junction unmatched. The CDR3 totals 16 residues. This CDR3 reads CASKARGGRGTGELFF. CDR3 coding DNA: TGTGCCAGCAAGGCCCGCGGCGGGAGAGGTACCGGGGAGCTGTTTTTT.

This clonotype has a count of ten or more. V is TRBV9 and J is TRBJ1-3, with no clear D. Between the trimmed V and J ends, which lost 4 bases and 0 bases, there was a span of 5 bases. This CDR3 comprises 13 residues. Germline V CDR1 and CDR2: SGDLS, YYNGEE. The CDR3 bases are TGTGCCAGCAGCTCCACCTCTGGAAACACCATATATTTT. Translating it yields CASSSTSGNTIYF.

This clonotype occurred many times. The gene calls are TRBV29-1 and TRBJ1-2, with D perhaps TRBD1 (5 bases). The germline CDR1 and CDR2 sequences are SQVTM and ANQGSEA. CDR3 length equals 12 residues. V was cut by 6 bases and J by 3 bases, with 11 bases left in between. CDR3 region: CSVRGGDYGYTF. The CDR3, as DNA: TGCAGCGTCCGTGGGGGGGACTATGGCTACACCTTC.

This clonotype was counted at least ten times. The V call is TRBV7-9, the J call TRBJ2-5; possible D gene TRBD2, 6 bases. This CDR3 is 15 amino acids long. CDR1 and CDR2 (germline): SEHNR, FQNEAQ (reference sequence). The ends were cut back, 5 bases at V and 0 bases at J, with 13 bases in the middle. This CDR3 reads CASSPSDPYQETQYF. CDR3 sequence (DNA): TGTGCCAGCAGCCCTAGCGATCCGTACCAAGAGACCCAGTACTTC.

This clonotype is a singleton in its sample. The V gene is TRBV19, the J gene TRBJ1-5; D call uncertain. Germline V gene sequence: CDR1 LNHDA, CDR2 SQIVND (reference sequence). Between the trimmed V and J ends, which lost 3 bases and 4 bases, there was a span of 13 bases. The CDR3 covers 15 residues. CDR3 in DNA: TGTGCCAGTAGTATGGCGGAGACGGATAATCAGCCCCAGCATTTT. It is translated as CASSMAETDNQPQHF.

Here the CDR3 reads CAISGGARETQYF. The CDR3 bases are TGTGCCATCAGTGGGGGGGCGAGGGAGACCCAGTACTTC. The J gene is TRBJ2-5, the V gene TRBV10-3; either TRBD1 or TRBD2 may supply D (6 bases each). The CDR3 has 13 residues. Between the trimmed V and J ends, which lost 4 bases and 5 bases, there was a span of 11 bases. In germline, CDR1 is ENHRY, CDR2 SYGVKD.

The V gene is TRBV7-2, the J gene TRBJ1-4; 9 positions agree with TRBD1. V trimming: 6 bases; J trimming: 17 bases; junction bases outside the gene matches: 10. The CDR3 runs to 12 residues. Germline loops: CDR1 SGHTA, CDR2 FQGNSA. CDR3 sequence (DNA): TGTGCCAGCAGAACCGACAGGGGGAGGAGTTTTTTT. Encoded protein: CASRTDRGRSFF.

This chain connects TRBV7-9 to TRBJ2-7; D perhaps matches TRBD2 (7 bases). V was cut by 7 bases and J by 4 bases, with 17 bases left in between. Germline CDR1 reads SEHNR; CDR2 reads FQNEAQ (reference sequence). This CDR3 is built from 14 residues. The CDR3 coding sequence is TGTGCCAGCAATGGCGGGGGCGAGACGTACGAGCAGTACTTC. Amino acids: CASNGGGETYEQYF.

This clonotype was seen ten or more times. J is TRBJ1-5 and V is TRBV15; D may be TRBD1 (5 bases). There are 16 residues in the CDR3. The V gene's germline CDR1 is LNHNV and CDR2 YYDKDF (reference sequence). V was trimmed by 3 bases and J by 0 bases, leaving 12 bases between them. The CDR3 sequence is CATSRPGDDSNQPQHF. CDR3 DNA sequence: TGTGCCACCAGCAGGCCGGGGGATGATAGCAATCAGCCCCAGCATTTT.

V usage is TRBV24-1 and J usage is TRBJ2-7; TRBD1 matches at 8 bases. The germline gives CDR1 KGHDR, CDR2 SFDVKD. V trimming: 0 bases; J trimming: 5 bases; junction bases outside the gene matches: 8. This CDR3 has 16 amino acids. The CDR3 reads CATSDLARTGLHEQYF. In DNA form, the CDR3 reads TGTGCCACCAGTGATTTGGCCCGGACAGGGCTGCACGAGCAGTACTTC.

This clonotype showed up just a few times. J is TRBJ2-2 and V is TRBV12-3 or TRBV12-4, with TRBD1 as a possible D gene (7 bases). Trimming shortened V by 4 bases and J by 7 bases, and 13 bases separated the two germline ends. This CDR3 region has 14 residues. CDR3: CASSYAGGLGELFF. The CDR3 DNA reads TGTGCCAGCAGTTATGCAGGGGGACTCGGGGAGCTGTTTTTT.

This clonotype has just one count. J is TRBJ1-2 and V is TRBV29-1; no definite D call. The CDR3 covers 11 residues. Germline V gene data show CDR1 as SQVTM and CDR2 as ANQGSEA. Trimming shortened V by 2 bases and J by 8 bases, and 9 bases separated the two germline ends. The CDR3 is CSVETDEGYTF. The CDR3, as DNA: TGCAGCGTTGAAACGGATGAAGGCTACACCTTC.

The chain combines TRBV7-2 with TRBJ1-2, with D possibly matching TRBD1 (5 bases). Trimming stripped 5 bases from V and 3 bases from J, with 19 bases between. The germline V gene encodes CDR1 SGHTA and CDR2 FQGNSA. The CDR3 covers 16 residues. CDR3 loop: CASSPGAGQQDYGYTF. CDR3 DNA sequence: TGTGCCAGCAGCCCCGGCGCCGGACAACAAGACTATGGCTACACCTTC.

This rearrangement joins TRBV10-3 to TRBJ1-2; D ambiguous. With 10 bases removed from V and 3 bases from J, the gap between germline ends came to 27 bases. This CDR3 region has 17 residues. Germline lookup yields CDR1 ENHRY and CDR2 SYGVKD. The CDR3, as DNA: TGTGCCACCAGCGCCAGCGGTATGAGGACGTCTTACTATGGCTACACCTTC. Residues: CATSASGMRTSYYGYTF.

This clonotype was counted a few times. V usage is TRBV20-1 and J usage is TRBJ1-5, with 9 bases fitting TRBD1. The CDR3 spans 12 residues. From germline, CDR1 is DFQATT and CDR2 SNEGSKA (reference sequence). The V segment lost 7 bases and the J segment 7 bases; nucleotides outside the gene matches: 5. The CDR3 is CSVGQGRQPQHF. Here the CDR3 DNA reads TGCAGTGTAGGACAGGGGCGACAGCCCCAGCATTTT.

CDR3 amino acids: CAIRVTGFGQPQHF. CDR3 sequence (DNA): TGTGCCATCCGAGTGACAGGGTTTGGTCAGCCCCAGCATTTT. The chain links TRBV10-3 to TRBJ1-5, with TRBD1 matching over 7 bases. Germline CDR1 reads ENHRY; CDR2 reads SYGVKD. Germline trimming cut 8 bases from V and 6 bases from J; bases unmatched to any gene: 10. The CDR3 runs 14 residues.

The CDR3 bases are TGTGCCTGGAGTGTCTCAAGGATGAATTCACCCCTCCACTTT. The encoded protein is CAWSVSRMNSPLHF. The gene calls are TRBV30 and TRBJ1-6; D ambiguous. There are 14 residues in the CDR3. V was shortened by 0 bases and J by 7 bases, with 10 bases between the two germline ends. In germline, CDR1 is GTSNPN, CDR2 SVGIG (reference sequence).

V gene TRBV19 combines with J gene TRBJ1-1; a possible D gene is TRBD1 (5 bases). Germline-derived CDR1 and CDR2 are LNHDA and SQIVND (reference sequence). The CDR3 is 15 amino acids. V lost 11 bases and J 2 bases, leaving 21 bases between the germline ends. CDR3 region: CAWSPQGVGNTEAFF. The CDR3 nucleotides read TGTGCCTGGAGTCCCCAAGGGGTCGGTAACACTGAAGCTTTCTTT.

This clonotype was detected many times. This sequence joins TRBV7-8 and TRBJ2-5; D unclear. Trimming took off 5 bases at V and 7 bases at J, with 8 bases between the two ends. This CDR3 is built from 11 residues. Germline loops: CDR1 SGHVS, CDR2 FQNEAQ. CDR3 bases: TGTGCCAGCAGCCCTACTCCGACCCAGTACTTC. Protein sequence: CASSPTPTQYF.

This clonotype has more than one count but fewer than ten. The gene calls are TRBV19 and TRBJ1-5, with a tentative D call TRBD1 (5 bases). V was clipped by 3 bases and J by 2 bases, with 11 bases between them. Germline CDR1 LNHDA, CDR2 SQIVND (reference sequence). CDR3 size: 15 residues. The CDR3 spells CASSMEGRGNQPQHF. The CDR3 region has the DNA TGTGCCAGTAGTATGGAGGGACGAGGCAATCAGCCCCAGCATTTT.

The chain employs TRBV7-2 and TRBJ1-5; D possibly corresponds to TRBD1 (6 bases). Germline values: CDR1 SGHTA, CDR2 FQGNSA. Trimming removed 8 bases at V and 7 bases at J, with 24 bases between. The CDR3 extends over 16 amino acids. In DNA, the CDR3 is TGTGCCAGCTCACCACGGCCCACAGGGTCGGGACAGCCCCAGCATTTT. This encodes CASSPRPTGSGQPQHF.

This chain joins TRBV7-9 and TRBJ2-7, with TRBD2 matching 7 bases. Germline values: CDR1 SEHNR, CDR2 FQNEAQ (reference sequence). The CDR3 contains 15 residues. V lost 3 bases, J lost 2 bases, and 7 bases stayed unmatched. The CDR3 DNA reads TGTGCCAGCAGCTTGTGGGGGAGGGGAACCTACGAGCAGTACTTC. Amino acids: CASSLWGRGTYEQYF.

About this clonotype itself: The final CDR3 position lacks the conserved phenylalanine or tryptophan, pointing to a likely read error. J is TRBJ1-6 and V is TRBV2; D is possibly TRBD1 (6 bases). Germline V lookup: CDR1 SNHLY, CDR2 FYNNEI. Trimming took 6 bases from V and 7 from J, leaving 19 bases between them. This CDR3 contains 16 residues. The DNA for the CDR3 is TGTGCCAGCAGCTTAGCCGCCGTGCAGGGGAATTCACCCCTCCACTCT. Amino acid sequence: CASSLAAVQGNSPLHS.

The chain employs TRBV28 and TRBJ1-2; D unresolved. The V gene's germline CDR1 is MDHEN and CDR2 SYDVKM. Trimming removed 6 bases from V and 5 bases from J, with 13 bases in between. The CDR3 extends over 13 amino acids. CDR3 region: CASSPLGGYGYTF. The CDR3, as DNA: TGTGCCAGCAGCCCTCTGGGAGGTTATGGCTACACCTTC.

The CDR3 spells CSARVEMALGQYF. The CDR3, as DNA: TGCAGTGCTAGAGTGGAGATGGCGCTGGGGCAGTACTTC. The gene calls are TRBV20-1 and TRBJ2-7; D ambiguous. Germline values: CDR1 DFQATT, CDR2 SNEGSKA (reference sequence). V gave up 1 base and J gave up 9 bases, with 16 bases separating them. The CDR3 runs to 13 residues.